This TCR beta chain was identified in a study of blood T cell repertoires in COVID-19 (dated by TCRdb to about 2020). Regarding the study in general: Samples from collaborators originated in the United States, Italy and Spain and spanned both the acute and convalescent phases of COVID-19. The material from the prospective study consisted of cDNA or gDNA derived from T cells, B-cell-depleted T cells, or PBMCs. Deeply sampled blood TCRbeta repertoires from subjects exposed to, actively infected with, or recovered from COVID-19 were included in the dataset. The repertoires were made available in a free public database intended to serve as a resource for research on the immune response to SARS-CoV-2. The samples were drawn from the first 160 participants of the ongoing ImmuneRACE study and from 950 to 1,500 subjects provided by 6 global collaborators. A de-identified subject ID, COVID-19 status, age in years and sex were almost always included in the sample metadata. HLA class I and class II types, where available, came from metadata supplied by the sample provider rather than from assay-based typing. General conclusions and limits of the study: Clinical and demographic metadata were provided uncurated, with the amount varying by source and participant.

With respect to this clone: The antigen this receptor binds is unknown. Base-call qualities are not available, and no considerably larger clone is one nucleotide away.

Participants in the prospective study were enrolled through a virtual design, were aged about 18 to 89 years, and lived in 24 United States geographic areas. In the prospective study, cohorts were assigned on the basis of participant-reported clinical history obtained from a screening survey and a study questionnaire. Recovered participants in ImmuneRACE Cohort 3 were defined as having two consecutive negative NP/OP PCR tests, clearance from a healthcare professional, or resolution of symptoms. Each participant in the prospective study had whole blood, serum and a nasopharyngeal or oropharyngeal swab collected by mobile phlebotomists. Over a roughly two-month period, participants in the prospective study had the option of providing additional blood draws and questionnaires. Blood samples from the prospective study were shipped frozen or at room temperature prior to DNA extraction. The CDR3 has 15 amino acids, counting the end cysteine and phenylalanine. The retained sequence is limited to the CDR3, 45 bases, with the frame set at the first base. CDR1 and CDR2 are read off the germline V gene (reference sequence) as SEHNR and FQNEAQ. V ends up 3 bases short and J 0 bases short, with an unmatched junction base count of 3.

TCRbeta CDR3 regions were amplified from genomic DNA using the immunoSEQ Assay, a bias-controlled multiplex PCR. On the study's bioinformatics: The number of nucleated cells in each sample was estimated from the amplification of reference gene primers within the assay. Sequence reads were collapsed and filtered to measure the absolute abundance of every unique TCRbeta CDR3 rearrangement. Productive Simpson clonality was computed per sample as the square root of Simpson's diversity index over productive rearrangements. This is the immuneACCESS table as TCRdb keeps it, with only in-frame sequences that have V and J called. A part of the clones is gone; compared with another copy, unresolved V genes explain less than half, and the rest is unexplained. The V and J calls and the clone size are those of that table, but D and trimming were determined from the DNA. The sample table shows 500,000 or so clones, and about nine tenths are seen once. The ten largest make up around 0.7% of the sample.

The sequence is built from TRBV7-9 and TRBJ1-2; 8 junctional bases match TRBD1. This clonotype originated in a woman under 30 who had recovered from COVID-19. The source material was PBMCs or T cells enriched from blood (not recorded which). The CDR3: CASSLTGATNYGYTF. Here is the DNA: TGTGCCAGCAGCTTGACAGGGGCGACTAACTATGGCTACACCTTC.